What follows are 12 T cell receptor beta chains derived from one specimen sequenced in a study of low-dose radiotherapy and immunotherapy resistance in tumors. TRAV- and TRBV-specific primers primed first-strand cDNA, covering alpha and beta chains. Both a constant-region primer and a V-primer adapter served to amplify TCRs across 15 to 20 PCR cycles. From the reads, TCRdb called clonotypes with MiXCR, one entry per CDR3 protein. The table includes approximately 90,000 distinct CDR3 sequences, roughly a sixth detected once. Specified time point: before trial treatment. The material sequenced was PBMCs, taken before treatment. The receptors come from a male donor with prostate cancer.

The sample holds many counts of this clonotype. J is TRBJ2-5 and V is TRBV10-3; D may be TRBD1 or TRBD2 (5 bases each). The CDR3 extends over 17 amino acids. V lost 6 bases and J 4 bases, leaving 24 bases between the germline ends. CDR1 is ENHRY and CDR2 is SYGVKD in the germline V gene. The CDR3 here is CAISFGTAGIEGETQYF. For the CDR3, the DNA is TGTGCCATCAGCTTTGGGACGGCTGGAATTGAGGGAGAGACCCAGTACTTC.

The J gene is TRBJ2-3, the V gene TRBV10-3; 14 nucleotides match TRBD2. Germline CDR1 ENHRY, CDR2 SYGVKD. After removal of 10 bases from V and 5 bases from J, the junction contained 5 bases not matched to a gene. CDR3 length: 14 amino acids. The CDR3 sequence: CATGTSGSQDTQYF. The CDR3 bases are TGTGCCACCGGGACTAGCGGGAGTCAAGATACGCAGTATTTT.

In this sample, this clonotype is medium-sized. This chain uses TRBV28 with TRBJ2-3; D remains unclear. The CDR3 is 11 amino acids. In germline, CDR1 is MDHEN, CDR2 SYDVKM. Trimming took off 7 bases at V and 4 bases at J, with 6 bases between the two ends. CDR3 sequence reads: CASKGPDTQYF. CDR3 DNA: TGTGCCAGCAAAGGCCCAGATACGCAGTATTTT.

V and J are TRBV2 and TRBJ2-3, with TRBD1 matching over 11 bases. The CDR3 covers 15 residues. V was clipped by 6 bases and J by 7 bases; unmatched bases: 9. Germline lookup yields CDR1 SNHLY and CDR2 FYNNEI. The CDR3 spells CASRLGQGVLNTQYF. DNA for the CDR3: TGTGCCAGCAGACTGGGACAGGGGGTTCTGAATACGCAGTATTTT.

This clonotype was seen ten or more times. CDR3 in DNA: TGTGCCAGCAGCCAGAGCGGGGGCTTGAATACGCAGTATTTT. Its translation is CASSQSGGLNTQYF. V is TRBV14 and J is TRBJ2-3, with 8 bases that match TRBD2. CDR1 SGHDN and CDR2 FVKESK come from the germline V gene. Germline trimming cut 3 bases from V and 7 bases from J; bases unmatched to any gene: 6. This CDR3 spans 14 amino acids. Full variable domain (remainder filled in from reference TRBV14 and TRBJ2-3): EAGVTQFPSHSVIEKGQTVTLRCDPISGHDNLYWYRRVMGKEIKFLLHFVKESKQDESGMPNNRFLAERTGGTYSTLKVQPAELEDSGVYFCASSQSGGLNTQYFGPGTRLTVL.

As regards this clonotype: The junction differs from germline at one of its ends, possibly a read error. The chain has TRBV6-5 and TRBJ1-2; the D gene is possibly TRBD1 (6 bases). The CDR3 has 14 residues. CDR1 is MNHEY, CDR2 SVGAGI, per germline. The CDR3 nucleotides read TGTGCCATCAGTGAGGGGGACTCTAACTATGGCTACACCTTC. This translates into CAISEGDSNYGYTF.

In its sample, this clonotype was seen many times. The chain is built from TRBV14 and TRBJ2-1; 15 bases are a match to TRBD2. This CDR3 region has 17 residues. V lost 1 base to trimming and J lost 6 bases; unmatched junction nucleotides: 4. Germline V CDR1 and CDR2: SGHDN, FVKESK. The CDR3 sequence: CASSQGTSGGASNEQFF. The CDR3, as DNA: TGTGCCAGCAGCCAAGGGACTAGCGGGGGGGCGAGCAATGAGCAGTTCTTC.

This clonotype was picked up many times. As DNA, the CDR3 is TGTGCCACTGTCGGCCGGCTTTATGGCTACACCTTC. Its translation: CATVGRLYGYTF. V gene TRBV2 combines with J gene TRBJ1-2, with D hard to call. Trimming pared 10 bases from V and 5 bases from J, leaving 14 bases between. CDR3 length: 12 residues. Germline CDR1 reads SNHLY; CDR2 reads FYNNEI.

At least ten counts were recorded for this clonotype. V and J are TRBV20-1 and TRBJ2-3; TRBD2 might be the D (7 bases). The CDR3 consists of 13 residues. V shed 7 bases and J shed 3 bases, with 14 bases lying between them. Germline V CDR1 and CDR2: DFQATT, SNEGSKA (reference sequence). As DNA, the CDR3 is TGCAGTGTCACGGGGGGCGGGACAGATACGCAGTATTTT. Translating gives CSVTGGGTDTQYF.

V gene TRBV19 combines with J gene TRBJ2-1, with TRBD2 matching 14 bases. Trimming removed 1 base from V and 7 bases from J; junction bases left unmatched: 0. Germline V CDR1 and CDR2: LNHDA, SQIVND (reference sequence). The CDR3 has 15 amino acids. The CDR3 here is CASSIGTSGGNEQFF. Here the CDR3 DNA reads TGTGCCAGTAGTATAGGGACTAGCGGGGGGAATGAGCAGTTCTTC.

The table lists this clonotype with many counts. The CDR3 protein is CAWSGDKTYSNQPQHF. The CDR3 DNA follows: TGTGCCTGGAGCGGTGACAAGACTTATAGCAATCAGCCCCAGCATTTT. The chain joins TRBV30 to TRBJ1-5; D is undetermined. Germline V gives CDR1 GTSNPN, CDR2 SVGIG (reference sequence). This CDR3 region has 16 residues. With 3 bases removed from V and 0 bases from J, the gap between germline ends came to 15 bases. Based on the CDR3 plus reference TRBV30 and TRBJ1-5, the full variable domain is SQTIHQWPATLVQPVGSPLSLECTVEGTSNPNLYWYRQAAGRGLQLLFYSVGIGQISSEVPQNLSASRPQDRQFILSSKKLLLSDSGFYLCAWSGDKTYSNQPQHFGDGTRLSIL.

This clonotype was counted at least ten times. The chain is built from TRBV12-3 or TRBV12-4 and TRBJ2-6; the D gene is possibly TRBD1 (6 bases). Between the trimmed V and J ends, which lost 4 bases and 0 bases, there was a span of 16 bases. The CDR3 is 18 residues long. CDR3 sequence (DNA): TGTGCCAGCAGTTCAGGGGTGTATATAAGCTCTGGGGCCAACGTCCTGACTTTC. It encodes CASSSGVYISSGANVLTF.